This T cell receptor beta chain originates from a study of blood T cell repertoires in COVID-19. The germline CDR1 and CDR2 sequences are MNHEY and SMNVEV (reference sequence). The CDR3 is 14 amino acids. V dropped 9 bases and J dropped 7; count of bases not matched to a gene: 9. Clones were read by immunoSEQ multiplex PCR, and TCRdb kept only the in-frame ones, dropping some. The sample records about 330,000 clones, around 90% being singletons. Ages ranged from about 18 to 89 years, with residence in fewer than 25 US areas. Sequencing was done on a sample of PBMCs or T cells enriched from blood (not recorded which). V gene TRBV27 combines with J gene TRBJ1-5, with TRBD1 matching 10 bases. The receptor's source is a man younger than 40 who had recovered from COVID-19. The CDR3 DNA follows: TGTGCCAGGGGGACAGGGGATGTTTGGCAGCCCCAGCATTTT. It specifies CARGTGDVWQPQHF.